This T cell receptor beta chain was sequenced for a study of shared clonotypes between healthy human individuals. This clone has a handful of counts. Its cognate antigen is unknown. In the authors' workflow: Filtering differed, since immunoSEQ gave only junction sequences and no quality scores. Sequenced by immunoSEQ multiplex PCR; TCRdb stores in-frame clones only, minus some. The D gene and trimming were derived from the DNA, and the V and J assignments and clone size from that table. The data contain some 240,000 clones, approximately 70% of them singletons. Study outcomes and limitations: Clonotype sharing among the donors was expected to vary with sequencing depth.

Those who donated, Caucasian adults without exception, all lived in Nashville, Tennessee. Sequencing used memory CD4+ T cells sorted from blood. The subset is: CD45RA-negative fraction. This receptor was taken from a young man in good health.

This CDR3 reads CASSLLSSDTQYF. The CDR3 DNA sequence: TGCGCCAGCTCCCTTCTGAGCTCAGATACGCAGTATTTT. V usage is TRBV5-1 and J usage is TRBJ2-3; no definite D call. The CDR3 totals 13 residues. Trimming took off 7 bases at V and 4 bases at J, with 13 bases between the two ends. CDR1 is SGHRS, CDR2 YFSETQ, per germline.